The table lists the clone carrying this T cell receptor beta chain with a few counts. The antigen remains unidentified. The sample belongs to a study of blood T cells in healthy people across ages. Overall study findings and caveats: Donor CMV infection status was unknown, possibly confounding age-related changes in expanded clonotypes. Older age coincided with a roughly linear decline in TCR beta diversity per million T cells.

The length of the CDR3 is 15 residues. Germline values: CDR1 SGHAT, CDR2 FQNNGV. Trimming stripped 4 bases from V and 7 bases from J, with 19 bases between. Sample-barcoded 5' priming and a J-beta primer mix drove a second PCR of about 6 to 11 cycles. The template-switch adaptor was a 5' adaptor with 12 random nucleotides. It tagged each cDNA molecule. Each CDR3 protein gets one entry after TCRdb re-called the 5' RACE reads with MiXCR. The sample lists around 1,600,000 distinct CDR3 sequences; roughly two fifths were seen once. This chain links TRBV11-2 with TRBJ1-2, with D possibly TRBD1 on 6 matching bases. Input material: blood. The sequence was collected from a woman aged 18-29 years in good health. The CDR3 loop reads CASSSEPSGAFGYTF. CDR3 coding DNA: TGTGCCAGCAGCTCCGAGCCCTCGGGGGCCTTTGGCTACACCTTC.